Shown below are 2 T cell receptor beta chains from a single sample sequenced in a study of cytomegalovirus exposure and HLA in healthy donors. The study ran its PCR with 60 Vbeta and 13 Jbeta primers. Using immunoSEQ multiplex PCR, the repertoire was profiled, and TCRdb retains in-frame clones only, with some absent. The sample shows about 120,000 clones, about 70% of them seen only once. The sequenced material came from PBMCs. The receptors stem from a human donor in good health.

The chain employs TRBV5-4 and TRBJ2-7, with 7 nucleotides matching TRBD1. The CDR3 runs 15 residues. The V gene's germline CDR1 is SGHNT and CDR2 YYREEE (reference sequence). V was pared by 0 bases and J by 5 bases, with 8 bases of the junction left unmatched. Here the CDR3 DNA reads TGTGCCAGCAGCTTGGACCAACAGGGGATAGACGAGCAGTACTTC. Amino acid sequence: CASSLDQQGIDEQYF.

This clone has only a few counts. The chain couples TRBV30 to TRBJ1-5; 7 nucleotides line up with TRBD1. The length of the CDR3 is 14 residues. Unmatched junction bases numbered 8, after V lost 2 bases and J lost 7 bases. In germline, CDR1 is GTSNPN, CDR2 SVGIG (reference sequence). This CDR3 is CAWSIQGSEQPQHF. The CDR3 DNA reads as TGTGCCTGGAGTATACAGGGGAGCGAACAGCCCCAGCATTTT.